Given below is one T cell receptor beta chain in context. It lacks a known antigen. Within one base of it there is no much larger clone, and no base qualities were kept. The sample originates from a study of cytomegalovirus exposure and HLA in healthy donors (TCRdb year 2017). Context from the whole study: An earlier analysis of approximately 640 of the donors reported 250 to 350 Gb of sequence data and some 120 million unique TCR beta sequences from around 200 million T cells. Approximately 330 gigabases of sequencing data and around 90 million unique TCR sequences made up an early release that covered about 640 HLA-typed donors. Of the approximately 370 genotyped donors, 75% to 85% were placed in the genetic ancestry cluster associated with self-reported Caucasian donors. The aim of the study was to test whether cataloging public T cell receptors could identify signatures of past pathogen exposure. Using immunosequencing, the study profiled T cell repertoires from 500 to 800 subjects and related those repertoires to cytomegalovirus serostatus. A separate validation cohort of roughly 120 different subjects was used in addition to the roughly 700-subject first cohort. To predict cytomegalovirus infection status, the study combined high-throughput TCR immunosequencing, statistical association of individual TCRs with disease status, and machine learning. A later analysis re-examined previously published TCR beta repertoires from over 500 donors and added high-resolution HLA genotyping to investigate patterns of TCR occurrence. The later analysis used no new phenotypic data to find candidate immune exposures, relying instead on TCR beta sequences and their occurrence across donors. An earlier analysis of around 580 of the donors used high-throughput TCR beta sequencing to judge whether each TCR beta V gene segment behaved as functional or pseudogenic. Alongside the repertoire data, information on donor age, sex, ethnicity and CMV serostatus was compiled. In a later genetic analysis, genome-wide SNP genotypes for about three fifths of the roughly 670 donors were used, and that subset was treated as a discovery cohort. All discovery cohort repertoires had been generated on a single sequencing platform. HLA typing covered class I and class II loci at four-digit resolution. The number of typed donors differed by locus: about 620-630 for A, B, C, DRB1 and DQB1; 500 to 550 for DQA1; 606 for DPA1; and approximately 450 for DPB1. Because of strong linkage in the cohort, a few DR-DQ haplotypes were treated as single units for association and clustering. Among 398 genotyped donors of the cohort, an average of approximately 240,000 unique TCR beta nucleotide sequences was sequenced per donor, of which 15% to 20% were non-productive.

The cohort was made up of 650 to 700 healthy bone marrow donors. At the time of sampling, all cohort members were nominally healthy, though unrecorded immune exposures were likely present. The donor was CMV seronegative and was included in the group of about 350 seronegative cohort members. A peripheral blood sample was provided by each donor, and peripheral blood mononuclear cells were used for TCR beta sequencing. The Qiagen DNeasy Blood Extraction Kit was used to extract genomic DNA from the blood cell samples. The library was made by the immunoSEQ multiplex PCR assay. The multiplex PCR relied on a mix of 60 forward primers for TCR Vbeta segments and 13 reverse primers for TCR Jbeta segments. A multiplex PCR assay on genomic DNA amplified the CDR3 region of rearranged TCR beta genes. The amplified TCR beta libraries were sequenced on the Illumina HiSeq System as 87-base-pair reads. The original methods were these. A later analysis tallied around 87 million unique TCR beta chains across the 640 or so repertoires, and around 9.9 million of those chains were shared by two or more donors. Raw reads were error-corrected and collapsed into unique sequences by a nearest-neighbor algorithm in which closely related sequences were merged to remove PCR and sequencing errors. CDR3 sequences were aligned to IMGT reference sequences to assign V, D and J gene segments. For a sequence to be retained, a match of at least six nucleotides was required to both a V gene segment and a J gene segment. A rearrangement was called productive if the CDR3 had no stop codons and remained in frame with V and J, and every other rearrangement was called non-productive. Following IMGT convention, CDR3 was defined as the stretch from the second conserved V-encoded cysteine to the conserved J-encoded phenylalanine. In an earlier analysis of more than 550 of the donors, sequences lacking an unambiguous match to a single V gene segment were excluded. In an earlier analysis of a few hundred of the donors, a V segment was called functional when productive rearrangements were above 56.7%, and segregating when the standard deviation between donors exceeded 5%. A statistical classification framework was built for diagnosing cytomegalovirus status from the catalog of TCR beta chain sequences. In a later analysis, TCR nucleotide sequences were compared against IMGT/GENE-DB human TR gene sequences so that V and J genes could be assigned. In a later analysis, CDR3 sequences and most-parsimonious VDJ recombination scenarios were assigned using the TCRdist pipeline. In a later analysis, each TCR beta chain was defined by its CDR3 amino acid sequence together with its V-gene family, and reads without a unique V-gene family were excluded. To address suspected cross-contamination and a sequencing artifact, a later analysis removed approximately 590 highly shared, low-generation-probability nucleotide sequences. In a later analysis, a clonal expansion index for each public chain was calculated from normalized within-repertoire ranks of inferred template counts. In a later analysis, generation probabilities were computed with a VDJ recombination model fitted to out-of-frame rearrangements, and the resulting probabilities were checked against IGoR. In a later analysis, TCR-TCR, TCR-HLA and TCR-CMV co-occurrence was scored with hypergeometric tests, and a repertoire-size bias correction was applied to TCR pairs. In a later analysis, false discovery rates were estimated by permuting HLA or CMV assignments 20 times. In a later analysis, co-occurring TCRs were grouped using DBSCAN, and TCRdist sequence similarity was added for clustering within HLA-allele-positive subsets. Repertoires with fewer than 30,000 or more than 120,000 public chains, plus five repertoires with anomalous nucleotide sharing, were excluded from co-occurrence clustering. This immuneACCESS table, as held by TCRdb, lists in-frame sequences with V and J called but not all clones. Of the missing ones, under half trace to an unresolved V gene in checked studies; the others have no known cause. V and J calls plus clone size are reproduced from that table; the DNA served to infer D and trimming. This sample lists approximately 180,000 clones; about four fifths were detected once. About 1.8% of the sample rests with the top ten.

Looking up the germline V gene (reference sequence) yields CDR1 LNHDA and CDR2 SQIVND. V drops 5 bases and J drops 3 bases, leaving 17 bases in between. The CDR3 starts with the cysteine, ends with the phenylalanine, and has 15 residues. Only CDR3 DNA is held: 45 bases, read in frame from base 1. Findings and caveats that apply to the study as a whole: Sequencing depth was assumed to be roughly uniform across donors in the presence/absence analyses, though that assumption may not hold. Assigning TCR associations to individual alleles was difficult when HLA alleles, especially DR and DQ, strongly co-occurred. According to a later analysis, TCR association rates differed among HLA loci, with DRB1 alleles showing the most associated TCRs and HLA-C alleles showing the fewest. In the study, approximately 160 TCR beta chains were listed as associated with cytomegalovirus. In a later genetic analysis, fewer N-insertions in productive TCRs were reported among donors in an Asian-associated ancestry cluster than the roughly 700-donor mean. A cluster of highly shared sequence variants was judged likely to represent a technical artifact of the sequencing pipeline. For the cohort, immune exposure information was limited to CMV serostatus. Because HLA typing was unavailable for some donors at each locus, only the typed subset was used in association tests. Some IMGT-functional V segments, including TRBV6-2 and TRBV6-3, could not be distinguished by the 87-base-pair reads and were therefore excluded. A further reported finding was that TCR beta sequences accurately predicted the HLA-A and HLA-B alleles for most subjects in the first cohort. A later analysis associated 16,951 TCR beta sequences with specific HLA alleles at a false discovery rate of 0.05. V-gene and J-gene trimming of TCR beta chains was associated with a missense DCLRE1C variant in a later genetic analysis, and the association was replicated in an independent cohort. A few of the identified cytomegalovirus-associated TCR beta chains were confirmed in vitro to be specific for cytomegalovirus antigens. Across donors, most TCR sequences were observed very rarely, whereas some public TCRs were present in many individuals. Correlated functional status among segregating V segments might be attributable to linkage disequilibrium, but an unknown experimental factor could not be ruled out. In this cohort, only TCR beta chains were sequenced, and detectable features were limited by the absence of alpha or paired-chain data. In a later analysis, several top co-occurrence clusters were reported to appear linked to parvovirus B19, influenza, CMV and Epstein-Barr virus. Compared with equally common non-associated chains, HLA-associated TCR beta chains in a later analysis were more clonally expanded and had lower generation probabilities. In an earlier analysis of some 500 of the donors, most TCR beta V segments were observed in productive rearrangements about 90% or about 30% of the time, broadly matching IMGT annotations. In both the original and validation cohorts, the classifier was reported to diagnose cytomegalovirus status with high specificity and sensitivity. Roughly 15 rarely observed V segments, including chromosome 9 orphons, were excluded from the earlier analysis of several hundred of the donors because counts were too low. According to a later analysis, most CMV-associated TCR beta chains appeared to be HLA-restricted, and the HLA associations seemed to be driven largely by CMV exposure. The authors suggested that the approach could potentially be extended to other disease states and immunological phenotypes.

Material for sequencing was PBMCs. The origin of this receptor is a man aged 18 to 30 in good health and CMV-seronegative. The chain employs TRBV19 and TRBJ2-7; matching of 5 bases hints at TRBD2 as the D gene. Read as DNA, the sequence is TGTGCCAGTAGTCCAACAGCGGCCCTGCACTACGAGCAGTACTTC. It translates to CASSPTAALHYEQYF.